This T cell receptor beta chain was documented in a study of blood T cell repertoires in COVID-19. Study details: Acute and convalescent COVID-19 samples came from the United States, Italy and Spain. T cells, B-cell-depleted T cells, or PBMCs supplied cDNA or gDNA.

The CDR3 is made up of 15 amino acids. The junction had 11 bases not matched to a gene; V was cut back by 4 bases and J by 7 bases. Germline V gene sequence: CDR1 ENHRY, CDR2 SYGVKD. Measured with immunoSEQ multiplex PCR; TCRdb has only the in-frame clones, and not every one. The table records about 250,000 clones, 65% to 85% of them present only once. Sequenced input: peripheral blood. V and J are TRBV10-3 and TRBJ2-7; 9 bases fit TRBD1. The receptor was derived from a human donor in a cohort sampled during active COVID-19. As DNA, the CDR3 is TGTGCCATCAGTGGCGAGTACGGACAGGGGTGGGAGCAGTACTTC. Its protein product is CAISGEYGQGWEQYF.